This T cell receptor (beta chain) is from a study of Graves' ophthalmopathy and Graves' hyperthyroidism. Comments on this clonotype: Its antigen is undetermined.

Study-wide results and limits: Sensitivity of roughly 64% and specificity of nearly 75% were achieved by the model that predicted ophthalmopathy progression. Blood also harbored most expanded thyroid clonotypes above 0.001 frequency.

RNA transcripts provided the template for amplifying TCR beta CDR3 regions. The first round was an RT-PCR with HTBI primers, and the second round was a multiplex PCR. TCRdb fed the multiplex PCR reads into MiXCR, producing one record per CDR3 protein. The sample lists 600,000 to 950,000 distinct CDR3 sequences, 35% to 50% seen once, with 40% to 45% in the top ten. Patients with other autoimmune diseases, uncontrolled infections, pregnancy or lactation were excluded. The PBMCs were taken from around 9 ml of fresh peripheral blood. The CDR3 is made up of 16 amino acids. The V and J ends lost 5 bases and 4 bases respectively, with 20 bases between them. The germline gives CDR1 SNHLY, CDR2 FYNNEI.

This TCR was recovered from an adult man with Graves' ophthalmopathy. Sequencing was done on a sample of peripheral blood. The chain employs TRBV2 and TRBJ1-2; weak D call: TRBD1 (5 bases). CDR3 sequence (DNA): TGTGCCAGCAGTTACCTGCGGACGGGGGGATCCTATGGCTACACCTTC. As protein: CASSYLRTGGSYGYTF.